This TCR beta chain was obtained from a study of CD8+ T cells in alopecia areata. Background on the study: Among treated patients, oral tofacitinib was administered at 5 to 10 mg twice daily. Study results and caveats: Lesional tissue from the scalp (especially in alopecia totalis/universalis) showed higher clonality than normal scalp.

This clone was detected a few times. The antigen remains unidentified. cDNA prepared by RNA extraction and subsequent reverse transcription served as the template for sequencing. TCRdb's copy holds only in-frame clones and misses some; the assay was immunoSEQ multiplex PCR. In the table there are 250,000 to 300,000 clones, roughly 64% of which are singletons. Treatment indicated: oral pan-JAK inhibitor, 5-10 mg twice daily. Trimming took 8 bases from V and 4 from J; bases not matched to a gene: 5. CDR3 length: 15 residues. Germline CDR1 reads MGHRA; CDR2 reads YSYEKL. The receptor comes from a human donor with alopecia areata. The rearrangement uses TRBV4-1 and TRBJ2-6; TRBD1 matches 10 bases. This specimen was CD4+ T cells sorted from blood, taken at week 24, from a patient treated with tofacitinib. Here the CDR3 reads CASETGGLGANVLTF. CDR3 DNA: TGCGCCAGCGAGACAGGGGGCCTAGGGGCCAACGTCCTGACTTTC.